A selection of T cell receptor beta chains follows, all from one sample in a study of T cells after yellow fever vaccination. From the 5' RACE reads, TCRdb called clonotypes with MiXCR, one entry per CDR3 protein. This table holds some 400,000 distinct CDR3 sequences, roughly 6.2% found once. This specimen consisted of PBMCs, obtained 5 days after the yellow fever booster vaccination. The receptors were sampled from a young man who received the YFV17D yellow fever vaccine. The CDR3 runs from the conserved cysteine through the conserved F or W. Not all rows give a size; the values are once, few, many and, for expanded clones, a class.

clone size: many; J gene: TRBJ2-5; V gene: TRBV12-3/TRBV12-4; CDR3 protein: CASTRIQGRQETQYF
clone size: few; J gene: TRBJ1-6; V gene: TRBV6-2/TRBV6-3; CDR3 protein: CASTHSGGGSPLHF
clone size: -; J gene: TRBJ2-7; V gene: TRBV20-1; CDR3 protein: CCASQGPPSYEQYF
clone size: -; J gene: TRBJ2-1; V gene: TRBV20-1; CDR3 protein: CSARTSGSKNEQFF
clone size: few; J gene: TRBJ1-1; V gene: TRBV6-1; CDR3 protein: CASSELGPKNTEAFF
clone size: many; J gene: TRBJ2-7; V gene: TRBV20-1; CDR3 protein: CSATHARLAGGTWASYEQYF
clone size: -; J gene: TRBJ2-2; V gene: TRBV6-2/TRBV6-3; CDR3 protein: CASSLHLGGALGGELFF
clone size: few; J gene: TRBJ2-5; V gene: TRBV24-1; CDR3 protein: CATSETETQYF
clone size: -; J gene: TRBJ2-7; V gene: TRBV7-6; CDR3 protein: CASSFGTGPSEQYF
clone size: -; J gene: TRBJ1-5; V gene: TRBV20-1; CDR3 protein: CSARAEGSGSQPQHF
clone size: many; J gene: TRBJ2-1; V gene: TRBV4-2; CDR3 protein: CASSQADSGSYNEQFF
clone size: -; J gene: TRBJ2-2; V gene: TRBV6-5; CDR3 protein: CASSYHRDSGELFF
clone size: -; J gene: TRBJ1-1; V gene: TRBV6-5; CDR3 protein: CASSYDAGTGNTEAFF
clone size: many; J gene: TRBJ2-2; V gene: TRBV29-1; CDR3 protein: CSVAPKLNTGELFF
clone size: many; J gene: TRBJ2-1; V gene: TRBV24-1; CDR3 protein: CATSASPGTSGYNEQFF
clone size: -; J gene: TRBJ2-7; V gene: TRBV29-1; CDR3 protein: CSVDLPSGEQYF
clone size: many; J gene: TRBJ2-7; V gene: TRBV6-2/TRBV6-3; CDR3 protein: CASRPTGTYEQYF
clone size: many; J gene: TRBJ2-7; V gene: TRBV7-9; CDR3 protein: CASSSGQGLHEQYF
clone size: few; J gene: TRBJ2-2; V gene: TRBV6-2/TRBV6-3; CDR3 protein: CASSLPASGELFF
clone size: many; J gene: TRBJ2-2; V gene: TRBV29-1; CDR3 protein: CSAKGTSQSGELFF
clone size: few; J gene: TRBJ2-3; V gene: TRBV27; CDR3 protein: CASKNHGVVDTQYF
clone size: many; J gene: TRBJ2-7; V gene: TRBV5-1; CDR3 protein: CASRVQTSSLLYEQYF